Each of the 21 T cell receptor beta chains below was sequenced from the same sample in a study of CD8 T cells in ankylosing spondylitis. TCRdb analysed the 5' RACE reads with MiXCR anew, one entry per CDR3 protein. The sample includes about 320,000 distinct CDR3 sequences, around 10% of them seen just once. Source material: blood, either unsorted or a sorted T cell fraction (not recorded which). Source of these receptors: a female donor with ankylosing spondylitis or in good health (not recorded which).

This chain links TRBV7-9 with TRBJ2-3; D might be TRBD1 (6 bases). The length of the CDR3 is 17 residues. Trimming took 6 bases from V and 6 from J, leaving 25 bases between them. CDR1 and CDR2 (germline): SEHNR, FQNEAQ (reference sequence). CDR3 sequence: CASSLGRGTATGDTQYF. CDR3 sequence (DNA): TGTGCCAGCAGTCTCGGTAGGGGGACCGCGACGGGGGATACGCAGTATTTT.

This chain connects TRBV20-1 to TRBJ1-4; D might be TRBD1 (6 bases). This CDR3 has 14 amino acids. The V gene lost 5 bases and the J gene lost 3 bases, with 13 bases spanning the gap. Germline CDR1 DFQATT, CDR2 SNEGSKA (reference sequence). Here the CDR3 DNA reads TGCAGTGCTGTCGCACAGGGAGCTAATGAAAAACTGTTTTTT. Translation: CSAVAQGANEKLFF.

Many counts were recorded for this clonotype. The rearrangement links TRBV7-8 to TRBJ1-4; possibly TRBD1 for D (6 bases). V gave up 5 bases and J gave up 3 bases, with 16 bases separating them. The germline V gene encodes CDR1 SGHVS and CDR2 FQNEAQ. This CDR3 is 16 amino acids long. Here the CDR3 reads CASSALDSAANEKLFF. In DNA form, the CDR3 reads TGTGCCAGCAGCGCATTGGACAGCGCAGCTAATGAAAAACTGTTTTTT.

This clonotype was observed many times. The chain employs TRBV28 and TRBJ1-5, with a weak D call TRBD1 (6 bases). Deletions cut 6 bases from V and 6 bases from J, with 24 bases between. The CDR3 runs to 17 residues. CDR1 is MDHEN and CDR2 is SYDVKM in the germline V gene. CDR3 in DNA: TGTGCCAGCAGACCACCCTCCTTTTGGCAGGGGAGTCAGCCCCAGCATTTT. Translated, it gives CASRPPSFWQGSQPQHF.

As concerns this clonotype: Just one base apart from a much larger clone, this may be a read error. The chain uses TRBV27 and TRBJ2-2, with TRBD1 matching 7 bases. The CDR3 runs to 17 residues. Germline V gene data show CDR1 as MNHEY and CDR2 as SMNVEV (reference sequence). The CDR3: CPSSLSKGASLAGELFF. Here the CDR3 DNA reads TGTCCCAGCAGTTTATCGAAGGGGGCGTCTCTGGCCGGGGAGCTGTTTTTT.

This clonotype was observed at least ten times. This sequence joins TRBV5-1 and TRBJ2-5; D tentatively reads TRBD1 or TRBD2 (6 bases each). From germline, CDR1 is SGHRS and CDR2 YFSETQ. The CDR3 is made up of 14 amino acids. V lost 4 bases and J lost 1, with 11 bases in between. CDR3 bases: TGCGCCAGCAGCGTACAGGGACTCCAAGAGACCCAGTACTTC. Its protein product is CASSVQGLQETQYF.

As to this clonotype: At one boundary the junction diverges from the germline segment, which might be a read error. V and J are TRBV5-1 and TRBJ2-3; 9 bases line up with TRBD1. Germline V gene data show CDR1 as SGHRS and CDR2 as YFSETQ. This CDR3 contains 15 residues. The CDR3, as DNA: TGCGCCAGCAGCCTTGGGACAGGGTCGACAGATACGCCGTATTTT. Protein: CASSLGTGSTDTPYF.

Concerning this clonotype itself: An end of the junction does not agree with germline; a read error may underlie this. The chain joins TRBV28 to TRBJ2-3, with D unclear. From germline, CDR1 is MDHEN and CDR2 SYDVKM. The CDR3 is made up of 15 amino acids. CDR3 nucleotide sequence: TGTGCCAGCAGTATCCCCTCCGCGTGGGCAGATACGCGGTATTTT. Protein product: CASSIPSAWADTRYF.

Notes on this clonotype: This sequence may be a read error, since a much larger clone differs from it by one base. This chain connects TRBV10-3 to TRBJ2-3; tentatively, D is TRBD2 (6 bases). Germline CDR1 is ENHRY and CDR2 is SYGVKD. The CDR3 is 15 amino acids. The CDR3 DNA is TGTGCCATCAGGGAGTATTCGGGGGGCACAGATACGCAGTATTTT. This encodes CAIREYSGGTDTQYF.

There are many counts of this clonotype. The rearrangement links TRBV2 to TRBJ1-6, with 8 bases aligning to TRBD1. The ends lost 6 bases at V and 6 bases at J; junction bases unmatched: 7. This CDR3 region has 15 residues. The germline gives CDR1 SNHLY, CDR2 FYNNEI. The DNA of the CDR3 is TGTGCCAGCAGCCCGGACAGGGTCTCTAATTCACCCCTCCACTTT. Amino acids: CASSPDRVSNSPLHF.

The chain has TRBV5-1 and TRBJ1-4; D is perhaps TRBD1 (5 bases). This CDR3 has 13 amino acids. The V gene lost 4 bases and the J gene lost 8 bases, with 12 bases spanning the gap. In germline, CDR1 is SGHRS, CDR2 YFSETQ. CDR3 DNA sequence: TGCGCCAGCAGCACTGGGACCAAGGAAAAACTGTTTTTT. This codes for CASSTGTKEKLFF.

This chain links TRBV27 with TRBJ1-6; unclear D gene. Trimming took 4 bases from V and 6 from J, leaving 16 bases between them. The CDR3 contains 16 residues. Germline-derived CDR1 and CDR2 are MNHEY and SMNVEV (reference sequence). The CDR3 DNA reads TGTGCCAGCAGTTCAAATACCGGGAGCTTTAATTCACCCCTCCACTTT. Its protein product is CASSSNTGSFNSPLHF.

This clonotype has only one observation. A clone one base away is much larger, so this may be a read error. The V call is TRBV5-1, the J call TRBJ2-1, with 8 bases matching TRBD2. Looked up from germline, CDR1 is SGHRS and CDR2 is YFSETQ. CDR3 length: 17 amino acids. CDR3 in DNA: TGCGCCAGCAGCTTGGCCGGCGGCGGGGGGAGATACAGTGAGCAGTTCTTC. This encodes CASSLAGGGGRYSEQFF.

This clonotype has just a few counts. This CDR3 reads CSASWGGSGHQPQHF. CDR3 nucleotides: TGCAGTGCTAGTTGGGGGGGCTCCGGGCATCAGCCCCAGCATTTT. The chain carries TRBV20-1 and TRBJ1-5; D perhaps matches TRBD1 (6 bases). Deletions cut 3 bases from V and 5 bases from J, with 17 bases between. CDR3 size: 15 residues. The germline V gene has CDR1 DFQATT and CDR2 SNEGSKA (reference sequence).

V gene TRBV9 combines with J gene TRBJ1-2, with no clear D. The ends were cut back, 4 bases at V and 3 bases at J, with 25 bases in the middle. This CDR3 is 18 amino acids long. Germline CDR1 SGDLS, CDR2 YYNGEE. The CDR3 protein is CASSLTTLRPETDYGYTF. The DNA of the CDR3 is TGTGCCAGCAGCCTAACTACTCTAAGACCCGAAACAGACTATGGCTACACCTTC.

This clonotype has ten or more counts. The chain has TRBV2 and TRBJ2-3; no reliable D call. The CDR3 contains 14 residues. The V and J ends lost 2 bases and 2 bases respectively, with 8 bases between them. From germline, CDR1 is SNHLY and CDR2 FYNNEI. CDR3: CASSERANTDTQYF. In DNA form, the CDR3 reads TGTGCCAGCAGTGAACGGGCAAACACAGATACGCAGTATTTT.

This chain uses TRBV6-1 with TRBJ2-2; D gene uncertain. This CDR3 is 13 amino acids long. Trimming cost V 1 base and J 4 bases, with 4 bases left between them. The germline V gene encodes CDR1 MNHNS and CDR2 SASEGT. CDR3: CASSEEGTGELFF. CDR3 coding DNA: TGTGCCAGCAGTGAAGAGGGCACCGGGGAGCTGTTTTTT.

This clonotype was seen many times. This chain uses TRBV20-1 with TRBJ2-3, with D possibly TRBD1 on 6 matching bases. CDR1 is DFQATT and CDR2 is SNEGSKA in the germline V gene (reference sequence). The CDR3 is 15 amino acids. The ends were cut back, 0 bases at V and 3 bases at J, with 13 bases in the middle. CDR3 nucleotides: TGCAGTGCTAGAGACTACAGGGAATTTACAGATACGCAGTATTTT. Translation: CSARDYREFTDTQYF.

This clonotype was detected ten times or more. The chain has TRBV5-1 and TRBJ2-5, with a possible D match to TRBD1 (5 bases). Germline V gives CDR1 SGHRS, CDR2 YFSETQ. V was clipped by 1 base and J by 3 bases, with 10 bases between them. The CDR3 has 14 amino acids. CDR3 coding DNA: TGCGCCAGCAGCTTGTCCGGACAAAAAGAGACCCAGTACTTC. Translating it yields CASSLSGQKETQYF.

Ten or more counts support this clonotype. The chain combines TRBV28 with TRBJ2-5, with D possibly being TRBD2 (5 bases). CDR1 is MDHEN and CDR2 is SYDVKM in the germline V gene. This CDR3 spans 14 amino acids. Trimming shortened V by 5 bases and J by 2 bases, and 12 bases separated the two germline ends. CDR3 sequence reads: CASSPPSSQETQYF. The CDR3 DNA follows: TGTGCCAGCAGTCCCCCTAGCAGTCAAGAGACCCAGTACTTC.

Concerning this clonotype: One junction end does not reproduce the germline sequence, and a read error may be involved. The V gene is TRBV20-1, the J gene TRBJ2-1; 12 nucleotides match TRBD2. CDR3 length equals 16 residues. Germline lookup yields CDR1 DFQATT and CDR2 SNEGSKA (reference sequence). CDR3 nucleotide sequence: TGCTGTGCGATCGCTACTAGCGGGAGGAACTACAATGAGCAGTTCTTC. It translates to CCAIATSGRNYNEQFF.